This T cell receptor (beta chain) came from a study of identical twins. Study-wide points: Potential partial confounding of zero-insertion analyses by invariant MAIT and iNKT cells was noted. Alpha sequences out of frame and shared by twins had excess low generation probability.

On this clonotype itself: Its antigen is not identified.

TCRdb ran MiXCR on the 5' RACE reads and lists one entry per CDR3 protein. The table records a few hundred thousand distinct CDR3 sequences, roughly 9% of them present only once. Germline CDR1 and CDR2: LGHDT and YNNKEL (reference sequence). This CDR3 contains 13 residues. The ends were cut back, 0 bases at V and 7 bases at J, with 7 bases in the middle. Sequences were obtained from naive T cells sorted from blood. The J gene is TRBJ1-5, the V gene TRBV3-1; D unresolved. The receptor comes from a woman in her forties or fifties in good health. CDR3 DNA sequence: TGTGCCAGCAGCCAAGACCTTCGCCAGCCCCAGCATTTT. Translated, it gives CASSQDLRQPQHF.